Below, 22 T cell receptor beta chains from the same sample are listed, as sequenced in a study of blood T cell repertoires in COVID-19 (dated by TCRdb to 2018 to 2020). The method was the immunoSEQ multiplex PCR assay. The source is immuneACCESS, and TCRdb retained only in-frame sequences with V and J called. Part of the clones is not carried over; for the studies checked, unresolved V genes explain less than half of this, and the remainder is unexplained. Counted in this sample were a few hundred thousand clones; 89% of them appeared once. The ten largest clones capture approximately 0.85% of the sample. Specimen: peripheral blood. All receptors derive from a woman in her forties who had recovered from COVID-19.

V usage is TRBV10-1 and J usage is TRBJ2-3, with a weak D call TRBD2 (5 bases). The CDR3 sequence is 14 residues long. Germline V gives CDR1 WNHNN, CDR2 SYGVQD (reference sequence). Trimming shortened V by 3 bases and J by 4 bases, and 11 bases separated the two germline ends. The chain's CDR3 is CASSEEGGADTQYF. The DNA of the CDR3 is TGCGCCAGCAGTGAAGAGGGTGGGGCAGATACGCAGTATTTT.

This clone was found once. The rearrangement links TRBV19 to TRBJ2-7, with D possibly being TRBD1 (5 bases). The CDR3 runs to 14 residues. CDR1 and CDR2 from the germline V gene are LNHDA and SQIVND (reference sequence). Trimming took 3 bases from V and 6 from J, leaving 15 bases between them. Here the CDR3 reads CASSMLVTTGEQYF. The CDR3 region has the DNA TGTGCCAGTAGTATGTTGGTTACCACAGGCGAGCAGTACTTC.

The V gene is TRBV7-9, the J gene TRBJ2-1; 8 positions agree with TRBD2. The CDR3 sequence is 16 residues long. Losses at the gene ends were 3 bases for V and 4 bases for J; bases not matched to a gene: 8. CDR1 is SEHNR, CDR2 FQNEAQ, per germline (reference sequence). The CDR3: CASSLTGTRDYNEQFF. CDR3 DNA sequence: TGTGCCAGCAGCTTGACCGGGACTAGGGATTACAATGAGCAGTTCTTC. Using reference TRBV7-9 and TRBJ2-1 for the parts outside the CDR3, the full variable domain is DTGVSQNPRHKITKRGQNVTFRCDPISEHNRLYWYRQTLGQGPEFLTYFQNEAQLEKSRLLSDRFSAERPKGSFSTLEIQRTEQGDSAMYLCASSLTGTRDYNEQFFGPGTRLTVL.

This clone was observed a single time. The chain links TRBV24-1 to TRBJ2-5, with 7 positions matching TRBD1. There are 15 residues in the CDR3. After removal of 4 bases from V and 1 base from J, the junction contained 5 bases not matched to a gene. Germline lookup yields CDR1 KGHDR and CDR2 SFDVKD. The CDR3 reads CATSDPRTGQETQYF. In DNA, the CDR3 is TGTGCCACCAGTGACCCCCGGACAGGCCAAGAGACCCAGTACTTC.

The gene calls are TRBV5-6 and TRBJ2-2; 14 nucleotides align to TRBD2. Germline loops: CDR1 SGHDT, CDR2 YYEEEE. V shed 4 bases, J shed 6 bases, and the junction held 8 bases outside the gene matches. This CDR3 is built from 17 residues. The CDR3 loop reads CASSDGLAGGIAGELFF. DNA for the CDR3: TGTGCCAGCAGCGACGGACTAGCGGGAGGTATCGCCGGGGAGCTGTTTTTT.

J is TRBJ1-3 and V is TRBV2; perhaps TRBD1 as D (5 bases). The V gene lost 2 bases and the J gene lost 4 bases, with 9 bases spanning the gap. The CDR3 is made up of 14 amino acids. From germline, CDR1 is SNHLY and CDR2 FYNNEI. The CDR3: CASSEQGTGNTIYF. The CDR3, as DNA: TGTGCCAGCAGTGAACAGGGAACCGGAAACACCATATATTTT.

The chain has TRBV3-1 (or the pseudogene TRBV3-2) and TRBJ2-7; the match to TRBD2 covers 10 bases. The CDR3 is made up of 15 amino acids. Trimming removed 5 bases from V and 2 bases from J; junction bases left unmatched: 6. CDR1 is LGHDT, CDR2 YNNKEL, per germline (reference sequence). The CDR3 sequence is CASSDSGRPPYEQYF. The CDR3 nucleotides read TGTGCCAGCAGCGATAGCGGGAGGCCCCCCTACGAGCAGTACTTC.

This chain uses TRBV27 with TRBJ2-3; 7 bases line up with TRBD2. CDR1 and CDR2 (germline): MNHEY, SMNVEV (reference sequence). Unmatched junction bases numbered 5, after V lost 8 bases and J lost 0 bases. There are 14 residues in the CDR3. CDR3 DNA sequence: TGTGCCAGCCGCCTAGCGGTGAGCACAGATACGCAGTATTTT. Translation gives CASRLAVSTDTQYF.

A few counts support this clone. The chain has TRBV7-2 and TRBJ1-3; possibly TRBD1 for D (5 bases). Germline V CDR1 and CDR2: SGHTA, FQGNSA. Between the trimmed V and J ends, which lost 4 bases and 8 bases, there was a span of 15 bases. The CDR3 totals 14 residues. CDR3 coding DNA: TGTGCCAGCAGCTCCAGGGCCTCATACCACACCATATATTTT. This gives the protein CASSSRASYHTIYF. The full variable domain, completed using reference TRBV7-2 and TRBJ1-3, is GAGVSQSPSNKVTEKGKDVELRCDPISGHTALYWYRQSLGQGLEFLIYFQGNSAPDKSGLPSDRFSAERTGGSVSTLTIQRTQQEDSAVYLCASSSRASYHTIYFGEGSWLTVV.

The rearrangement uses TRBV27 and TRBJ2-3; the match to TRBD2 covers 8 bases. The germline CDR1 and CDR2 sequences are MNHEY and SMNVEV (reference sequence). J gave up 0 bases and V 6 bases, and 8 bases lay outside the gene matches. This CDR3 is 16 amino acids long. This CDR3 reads CASSPDTSGSTDTQYF. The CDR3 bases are TGTGCCAGCAGCCCGGATACTAGCGGTAGCACAGATACGCAGTATTTT.

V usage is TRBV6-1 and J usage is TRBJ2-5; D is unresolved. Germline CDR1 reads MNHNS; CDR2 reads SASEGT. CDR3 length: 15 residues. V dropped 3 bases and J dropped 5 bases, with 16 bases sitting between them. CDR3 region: CASSESGDPRETQYF. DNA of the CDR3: TGTGCCAGCAGTGAGTCCGGTGACCCGCGGGAGACCCAGTACTTC.

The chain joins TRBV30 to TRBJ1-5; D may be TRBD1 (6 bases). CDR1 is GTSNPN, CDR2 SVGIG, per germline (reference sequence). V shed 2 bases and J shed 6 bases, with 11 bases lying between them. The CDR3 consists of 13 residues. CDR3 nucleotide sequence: TGTGCCTGGAGTCGGGGGGCCGGTCAGCCCCAGCATTTT. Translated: CAWSRGAGQPQHF.

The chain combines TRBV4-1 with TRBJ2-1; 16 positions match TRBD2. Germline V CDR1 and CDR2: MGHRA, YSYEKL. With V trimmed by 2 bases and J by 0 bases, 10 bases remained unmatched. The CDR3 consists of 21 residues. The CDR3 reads CASSQPEGLAGGPSSYNEQFF. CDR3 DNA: TGCGCCAGCAGCCAACCAGAGGGACTAGCGGGAGGGCCGAGCTCCTACAATGAGCAGTTCTTC.

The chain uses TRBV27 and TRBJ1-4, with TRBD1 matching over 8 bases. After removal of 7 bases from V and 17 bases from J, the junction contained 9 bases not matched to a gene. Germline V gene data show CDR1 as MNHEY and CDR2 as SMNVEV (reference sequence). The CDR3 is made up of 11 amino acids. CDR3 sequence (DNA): TGTGCCAGCACTCCAGGGACAGGAGGTTTTTTT. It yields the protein CASTPGTGGFF. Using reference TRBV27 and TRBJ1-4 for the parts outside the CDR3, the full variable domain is EAQVTQNPRYLITVTGKKLTVTCSQNMNHEYMSWYRQDPGLGLRQIYYSMNVEVTDKGDVPEGYKVSRKEKRNFPLILESPSPNQTSLYFCASTPGTGGFFGSGTQLSVL.

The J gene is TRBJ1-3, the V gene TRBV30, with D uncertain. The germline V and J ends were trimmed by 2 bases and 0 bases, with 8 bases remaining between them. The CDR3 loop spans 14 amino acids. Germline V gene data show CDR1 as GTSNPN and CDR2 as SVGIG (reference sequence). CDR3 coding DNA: TGTGCCTGGAGTACCGGACTCTCTGGAAACACCATATATTTT. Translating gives CAWSTGLSGNTIYF. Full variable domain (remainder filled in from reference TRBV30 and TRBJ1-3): SQTIHQWPATLVQPVGSPLSLECTVEGTSNPNLYWYRQAAGRGLQLLFYSVGIGQISSEVPQNLSASRPQDRQFILSSKKLLLSDSGFYLCAWSTGLSGNTIYFGEGSWLTVV.

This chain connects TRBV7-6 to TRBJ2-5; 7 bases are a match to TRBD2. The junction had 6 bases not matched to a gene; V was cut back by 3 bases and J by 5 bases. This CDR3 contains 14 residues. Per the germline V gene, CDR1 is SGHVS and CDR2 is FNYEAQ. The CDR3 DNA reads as TGTGCCAGCAGCTTGGGGACTAAAAAGGAGACCCAGTACTTC. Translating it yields CASSLGTKKETQYF.

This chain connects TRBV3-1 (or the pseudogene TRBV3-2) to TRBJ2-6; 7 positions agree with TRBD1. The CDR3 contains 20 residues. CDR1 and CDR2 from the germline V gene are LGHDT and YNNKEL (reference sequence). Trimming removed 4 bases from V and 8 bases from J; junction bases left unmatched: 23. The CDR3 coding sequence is TGTGCCAGCAGCCTCGAATCGAGTGGAATATACAGGGGAGAGACCAACGTCCTGACTTTC. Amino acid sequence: CASSLESSGIYRGETNVLTF.

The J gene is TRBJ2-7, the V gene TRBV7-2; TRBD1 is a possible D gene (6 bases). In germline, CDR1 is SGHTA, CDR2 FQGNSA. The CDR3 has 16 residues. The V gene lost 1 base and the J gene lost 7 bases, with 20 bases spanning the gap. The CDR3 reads CASSLGPGQGQGEQYF. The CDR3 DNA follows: TGTGCCAGCAGCTTAGGGCCGGGGCAGGGGCAGGGGGAGCAGTACTTC. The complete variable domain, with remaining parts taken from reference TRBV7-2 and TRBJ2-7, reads GAGVSQSPSNKVTEKGKDVELRCDPISGHTALYWYRQSLGQGLEFLIYFQGNSAPDKSGLPSDRFSAERTGGSVSTLTIQRTQQEDSAVYLCASSLGPGQGQGEQYFGPGTRLTVT.

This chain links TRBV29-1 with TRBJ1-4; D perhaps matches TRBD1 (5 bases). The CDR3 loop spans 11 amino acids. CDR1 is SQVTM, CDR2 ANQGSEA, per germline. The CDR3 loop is CGAGTNEKLFF. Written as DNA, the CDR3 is TGCGGGGCCGGAACTAATGAAAAACTGTTTTTT. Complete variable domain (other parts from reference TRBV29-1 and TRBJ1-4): SAVISQKPSRDICQRGTSLTIQCQVDSQVTMMFWYRQQPGQSLTLIATANQGSEATYESGFVIDKFPISRPNLTFSTLTVSNMSPEDSSIYLCGAGTNEKLFFGSGTQLSVL.

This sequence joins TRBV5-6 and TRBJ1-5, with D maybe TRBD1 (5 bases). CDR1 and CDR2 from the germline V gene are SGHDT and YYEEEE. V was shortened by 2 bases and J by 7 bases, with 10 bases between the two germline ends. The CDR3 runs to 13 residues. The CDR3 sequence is CASSFWGEQPQHF. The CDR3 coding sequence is TGTGCCAGCAGCTTCTGGGGGGAACAGCCCCAGCATTTT.

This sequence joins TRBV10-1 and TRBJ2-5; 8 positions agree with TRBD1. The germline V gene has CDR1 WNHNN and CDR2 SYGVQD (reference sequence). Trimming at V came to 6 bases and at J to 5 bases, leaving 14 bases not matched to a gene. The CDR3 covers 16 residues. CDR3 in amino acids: CASSKGAGGASETQYF. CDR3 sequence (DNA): TGCGCCAGCAGCAAGGGGGCAGGGGGCGCGTCGGAGACCCAGTACTTC.

The CDR3 protein is CASSIEIDGQPYNSPLHF. The CDR3, as DNA: TGTGCCAGTAGTATAGAGATTGACGGACAGCCCTATAATTCACCCCTCCACTTT. The chain recombines TRBV19 with TRBJ1-6, with D possibly being TRBD1 (6 bases). There are 18 residues in the CDR3. Looked up from germline, CDR1 is LNHDA and CDR2 is SQIVND (reference sequence). V dropped 0 bases and J dropped 2 bases, with 14 bases sitting between them.